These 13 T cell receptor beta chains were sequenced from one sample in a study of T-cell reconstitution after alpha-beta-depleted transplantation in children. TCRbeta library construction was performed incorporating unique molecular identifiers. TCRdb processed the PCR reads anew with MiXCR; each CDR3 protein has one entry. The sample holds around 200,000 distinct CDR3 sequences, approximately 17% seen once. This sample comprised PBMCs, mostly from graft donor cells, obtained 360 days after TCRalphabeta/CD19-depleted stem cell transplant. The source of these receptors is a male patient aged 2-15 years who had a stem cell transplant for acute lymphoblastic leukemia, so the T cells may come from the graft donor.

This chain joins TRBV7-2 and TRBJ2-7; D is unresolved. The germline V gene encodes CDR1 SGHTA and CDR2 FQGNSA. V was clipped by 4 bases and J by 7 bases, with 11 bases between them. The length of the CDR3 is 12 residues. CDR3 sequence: CASSSYTREQYF. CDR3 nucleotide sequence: TGTGCCAGCAGCTCCTACACCAGGGAGCAGTACTTC.

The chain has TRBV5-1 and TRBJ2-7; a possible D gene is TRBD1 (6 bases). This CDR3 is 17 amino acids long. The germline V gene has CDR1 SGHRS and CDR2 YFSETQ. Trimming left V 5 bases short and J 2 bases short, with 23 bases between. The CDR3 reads CASRGLNSGTLTYEQYF. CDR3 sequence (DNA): TGCGCCAGCAGGGGGTTGAACTCCGGGACACTAACCTACGAGCAGTACTTC.

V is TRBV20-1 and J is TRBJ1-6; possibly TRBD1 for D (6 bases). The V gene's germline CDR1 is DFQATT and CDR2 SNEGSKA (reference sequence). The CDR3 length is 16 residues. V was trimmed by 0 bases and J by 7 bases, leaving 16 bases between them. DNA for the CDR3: TGCAGTGCTAGAGATCCGAACCGGGACAAAAATTCACCCCTCCACTTT. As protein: CSARDPNRDKNSPLHF.

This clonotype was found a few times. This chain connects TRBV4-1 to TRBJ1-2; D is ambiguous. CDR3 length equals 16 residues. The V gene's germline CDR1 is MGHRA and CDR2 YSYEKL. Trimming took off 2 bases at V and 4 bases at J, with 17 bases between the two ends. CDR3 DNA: TGCGCCAGCAGCCAACTTCCGATTTTACGGATCTATGGCTACACCTTC. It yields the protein CASSQLPILRIYGYTF.

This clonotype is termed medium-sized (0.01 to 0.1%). The CDR3 nucleotides are TGTGCCAGCAGCCGGGCCAAAATTCAGCCCCAGCATTTT. Its translation is CASSRAKIQPQHF. The V and J genes are TRBV13 and TRBJ1-5; D uncertain. This CDR3 comprises 13 residues. Germline CDR1 reads PRHDT; CDR2 reads FYEKMQ (reference sequence). V was shortened by 5 bases and J by 6 bases, with 11 bases between the two germline ends.

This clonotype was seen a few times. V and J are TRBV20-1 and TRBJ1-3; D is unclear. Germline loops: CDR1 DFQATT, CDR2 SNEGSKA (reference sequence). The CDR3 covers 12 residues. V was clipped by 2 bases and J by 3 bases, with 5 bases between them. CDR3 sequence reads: CSARLGGNTIYF. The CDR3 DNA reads TGCAGTGCTAGACTGGGTGGAAACACCATATATTTT.

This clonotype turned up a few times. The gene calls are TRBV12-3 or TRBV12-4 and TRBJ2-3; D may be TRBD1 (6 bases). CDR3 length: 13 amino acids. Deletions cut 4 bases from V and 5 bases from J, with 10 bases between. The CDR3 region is CASSSQDRDTQYF. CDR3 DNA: TGTGCCAGCAGTTCTCAGGACAGAGATACGCAGTATTTT.

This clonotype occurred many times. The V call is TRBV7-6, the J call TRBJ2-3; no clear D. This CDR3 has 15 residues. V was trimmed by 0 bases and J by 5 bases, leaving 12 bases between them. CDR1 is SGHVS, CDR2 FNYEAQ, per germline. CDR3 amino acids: CASSLAAIGIDTQYF. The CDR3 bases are TGTGCCAGCAGCTTAGCGGCAATAGGAATAGATACGCAGTATTTT.

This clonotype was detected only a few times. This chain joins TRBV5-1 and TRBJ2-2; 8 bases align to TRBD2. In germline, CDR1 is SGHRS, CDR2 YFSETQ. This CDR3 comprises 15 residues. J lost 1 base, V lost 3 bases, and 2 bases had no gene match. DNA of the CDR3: TGCGCCAGCAGCTATAGCGGGGAGAACACCGGGGAGCTGTTTTTT. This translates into CASSYSGENTGELFF.

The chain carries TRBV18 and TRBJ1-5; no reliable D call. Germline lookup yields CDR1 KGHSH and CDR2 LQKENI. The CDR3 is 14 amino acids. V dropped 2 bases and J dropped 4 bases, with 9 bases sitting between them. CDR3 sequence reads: CASSPSAENQPQHF. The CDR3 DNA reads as TGTGCCAGCTCACCATCGGCAGAGAATCAGCCCCAGCATTTT. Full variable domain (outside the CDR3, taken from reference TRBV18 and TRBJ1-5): NAGVMQNPRHLVRRRGQEARLRCSPMKGHSHVYWYRQLPEEGLKFMVYLQKENIIDESGMPKERFSAEFPKEGPSILRIQQVVRGDSAAYFCASSPSAENQPQHFGDGTRLSIL.

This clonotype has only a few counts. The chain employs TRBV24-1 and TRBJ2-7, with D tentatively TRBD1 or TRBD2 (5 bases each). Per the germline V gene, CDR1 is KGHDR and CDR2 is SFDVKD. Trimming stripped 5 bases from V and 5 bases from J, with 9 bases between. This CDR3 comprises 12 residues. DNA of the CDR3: TGTGCCACCAGTGGGGACGTAAACGAGCAGTACTTC. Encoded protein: CATSGDVNEQYF.

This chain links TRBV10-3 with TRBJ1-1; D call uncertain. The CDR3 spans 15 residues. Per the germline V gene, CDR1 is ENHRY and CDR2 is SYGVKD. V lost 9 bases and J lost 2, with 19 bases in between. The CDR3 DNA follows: TGTGCCATGGCTAAGTTCGGTAAGCCTAACACTGAAGCTTTCTTT. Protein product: CAMAKFGKPNTEAFF.

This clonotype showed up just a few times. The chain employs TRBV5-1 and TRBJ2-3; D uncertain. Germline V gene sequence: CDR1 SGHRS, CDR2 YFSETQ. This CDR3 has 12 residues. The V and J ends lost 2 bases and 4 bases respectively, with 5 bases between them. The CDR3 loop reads CASSFDPDTQYF. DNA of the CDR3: TGCGCCAGCAGCTTCGACCCAGATACGCAGTATTTT.